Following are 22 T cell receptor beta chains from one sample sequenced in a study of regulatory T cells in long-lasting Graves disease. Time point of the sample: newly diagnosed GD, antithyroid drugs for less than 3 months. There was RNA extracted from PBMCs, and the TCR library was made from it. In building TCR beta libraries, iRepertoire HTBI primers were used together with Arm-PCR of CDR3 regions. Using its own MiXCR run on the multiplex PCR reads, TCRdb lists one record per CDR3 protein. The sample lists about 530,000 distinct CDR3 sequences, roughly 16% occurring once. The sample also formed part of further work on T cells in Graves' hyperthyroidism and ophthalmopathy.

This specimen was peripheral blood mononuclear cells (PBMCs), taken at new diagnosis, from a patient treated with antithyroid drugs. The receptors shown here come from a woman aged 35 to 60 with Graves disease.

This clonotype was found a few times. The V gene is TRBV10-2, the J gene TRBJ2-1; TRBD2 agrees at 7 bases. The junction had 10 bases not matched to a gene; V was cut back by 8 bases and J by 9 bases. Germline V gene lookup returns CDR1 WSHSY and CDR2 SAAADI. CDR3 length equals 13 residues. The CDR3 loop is CASGGLLVGEQFF. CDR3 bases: TGCGCCAGCGGGGGACTACTCGTTGGTGAGCAGTTCTTC.

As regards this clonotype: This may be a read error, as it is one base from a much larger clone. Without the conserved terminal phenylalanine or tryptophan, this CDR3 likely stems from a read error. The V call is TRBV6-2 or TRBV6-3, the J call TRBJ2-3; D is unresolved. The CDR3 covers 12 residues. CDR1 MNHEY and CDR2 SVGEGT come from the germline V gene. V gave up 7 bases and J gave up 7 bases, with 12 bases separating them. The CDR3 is CASTDPPHTQYL. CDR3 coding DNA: TGTGCCAGCACCGACCCGCCCCATACGCAGTATCTT.

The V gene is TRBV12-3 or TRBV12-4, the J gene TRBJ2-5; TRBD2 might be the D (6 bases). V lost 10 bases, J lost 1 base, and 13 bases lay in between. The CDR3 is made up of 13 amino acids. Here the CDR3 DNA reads TGTGCCACCGGAGGGGCTATCCAAGAGACCCAGTACTTC. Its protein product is CATGGAIQETQYF.

CDR3 nucleotide sequence: TGTGCCATCCGGGACAGAAACAATGAGCAGTTCTTC. This codes for CAIRDRNNEQFF. The chain carries TRBV10-3 and TRBJ2-1; 7 nucleotides match TRBD1. Looked up from germline, CDR1 is ENHRY and CDR2 is SYGVKD. V shed 8 bases and J 5 bases; nucleotides not matched to a gene: 3. The CDR3 covers 12 residues.

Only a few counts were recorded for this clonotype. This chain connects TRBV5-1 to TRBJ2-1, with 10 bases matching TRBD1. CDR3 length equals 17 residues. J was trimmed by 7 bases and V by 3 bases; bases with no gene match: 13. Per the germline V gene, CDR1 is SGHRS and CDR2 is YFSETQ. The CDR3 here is CASSWKAGTGESNEQFF. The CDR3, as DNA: TGCGCCAGCAGCTGGAAAGCCGGGACAGGGGAGTCTAATGAGCAGTTCTTC.

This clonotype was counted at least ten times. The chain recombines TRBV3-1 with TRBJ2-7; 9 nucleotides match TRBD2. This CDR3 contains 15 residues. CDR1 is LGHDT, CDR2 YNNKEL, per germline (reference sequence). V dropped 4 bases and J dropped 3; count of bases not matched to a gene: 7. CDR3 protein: CASSLGLARGYEQYF. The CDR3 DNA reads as TGTGCCAGCAGCCTTGGACTAGCGCGGGGCTACGAGCAGTACTTC.

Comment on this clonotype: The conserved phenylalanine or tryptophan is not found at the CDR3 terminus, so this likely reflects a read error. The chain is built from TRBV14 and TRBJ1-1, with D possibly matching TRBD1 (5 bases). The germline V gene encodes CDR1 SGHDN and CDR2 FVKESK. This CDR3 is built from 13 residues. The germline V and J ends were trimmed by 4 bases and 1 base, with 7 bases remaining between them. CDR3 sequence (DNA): TGTGCCAGCAGCCGAGGACAGAACACTGAAGCTTTCTCT. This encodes CASSRGQNTEAFS.

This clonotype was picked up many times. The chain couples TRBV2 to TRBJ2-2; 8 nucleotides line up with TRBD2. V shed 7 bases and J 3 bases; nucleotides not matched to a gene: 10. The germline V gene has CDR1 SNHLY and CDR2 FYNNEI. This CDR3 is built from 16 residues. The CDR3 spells CASKSGGGTYTGELFF. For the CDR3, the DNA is TGTGCCAGCAAGAGTGGCGGGGGGACGTACACCGGGGAGCTGTTTTTT.

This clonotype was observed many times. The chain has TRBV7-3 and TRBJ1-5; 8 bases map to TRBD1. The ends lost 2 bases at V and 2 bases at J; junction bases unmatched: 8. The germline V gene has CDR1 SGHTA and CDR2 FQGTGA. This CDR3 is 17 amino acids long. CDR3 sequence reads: CASSLGSETGGNQPQHF. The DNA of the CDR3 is TGTGCCAGCAGCTTAGGTAGCGAGACAGGGGGCAATCAGCCCCAGCATTTT.

CDR3 amino acids: CASSPPRSNTEAFF. The CDR3, as DNA: TGTGCCAGCAGTCCCCCGCGAAGTAACACTGAAGCTTTCTTT. The V gene is TRBV27, the J gene TRBJ1-1; D unclear. V lost 5 bases, J lost 2 bases, and 12 bases lay in between. This CDR3 has 14 residues. Germline CDR1 MNHEY, CDR2 SMNVEV (reference sequence).

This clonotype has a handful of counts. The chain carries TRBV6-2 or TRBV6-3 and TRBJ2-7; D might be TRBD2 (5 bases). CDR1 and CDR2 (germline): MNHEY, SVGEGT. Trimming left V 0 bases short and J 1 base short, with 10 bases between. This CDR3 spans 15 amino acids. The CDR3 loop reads CASSYSSRGSYEQYF. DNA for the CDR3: TGTGCCAGCAGTTACTCGAGCCGGGGTTCCTACGAGCAGTACTTC.

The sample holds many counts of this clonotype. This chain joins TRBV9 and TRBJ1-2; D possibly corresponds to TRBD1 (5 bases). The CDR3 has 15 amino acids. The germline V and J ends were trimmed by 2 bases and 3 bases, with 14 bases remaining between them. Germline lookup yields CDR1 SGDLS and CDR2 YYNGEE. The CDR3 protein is CASSVLGQGHYGYTF. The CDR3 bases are TGTGCCAGCAGCGTCCTCGGGCAGGGTCACTATGGCTACACCTTC.

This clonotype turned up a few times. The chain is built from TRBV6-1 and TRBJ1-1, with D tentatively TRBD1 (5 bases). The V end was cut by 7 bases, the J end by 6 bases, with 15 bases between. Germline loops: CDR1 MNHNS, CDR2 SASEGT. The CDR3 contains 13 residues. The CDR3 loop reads CASTRRGVAEAFF. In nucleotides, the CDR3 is TGTGCCAGCACCAGACGGGGGGTCGCTGAAGCTTTCTTT.

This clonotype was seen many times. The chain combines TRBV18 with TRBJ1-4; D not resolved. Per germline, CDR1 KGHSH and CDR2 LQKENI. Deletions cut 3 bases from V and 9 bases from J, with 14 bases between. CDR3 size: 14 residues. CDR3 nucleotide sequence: TGTGCCAGCTCACCTAATGACTTGGGTCAAAAACTGTTTTTT. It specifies CASSPNDLGQKLFF.

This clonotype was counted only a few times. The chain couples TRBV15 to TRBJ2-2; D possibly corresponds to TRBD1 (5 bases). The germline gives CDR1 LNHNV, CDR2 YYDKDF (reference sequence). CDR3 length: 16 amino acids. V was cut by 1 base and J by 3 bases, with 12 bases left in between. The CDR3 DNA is TGTGCCACCAGCAGAGGTGGTCAGGGCTACACCGGGGAGCTGTTTTTT. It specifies CATSRGGQGYTGELFF.

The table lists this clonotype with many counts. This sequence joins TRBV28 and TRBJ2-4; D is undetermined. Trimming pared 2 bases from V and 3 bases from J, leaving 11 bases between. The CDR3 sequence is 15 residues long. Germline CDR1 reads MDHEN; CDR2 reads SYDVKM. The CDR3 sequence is CASSLGRRIKNIQYF. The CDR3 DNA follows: TGTGCCAGCAGTTTAGGACGGAGAATCAAAAACATTCAGTACTTC.

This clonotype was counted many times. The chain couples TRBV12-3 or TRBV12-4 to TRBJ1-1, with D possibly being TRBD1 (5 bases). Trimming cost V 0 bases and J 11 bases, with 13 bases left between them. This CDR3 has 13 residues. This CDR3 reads CASSLAGPSDAFF. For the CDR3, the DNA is TGTGCCAGCAGTTTAGCGGGGCCCAGTGATGCTTTCTTT.

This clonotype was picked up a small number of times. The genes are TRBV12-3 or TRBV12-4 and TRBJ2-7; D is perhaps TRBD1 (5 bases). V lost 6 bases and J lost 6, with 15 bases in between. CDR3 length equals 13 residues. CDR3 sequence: CASSLLGAFEQYF. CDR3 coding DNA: TGTGCCAGCAGCTTGCTTGGGGCCTTCGAGCAGTACTTC.

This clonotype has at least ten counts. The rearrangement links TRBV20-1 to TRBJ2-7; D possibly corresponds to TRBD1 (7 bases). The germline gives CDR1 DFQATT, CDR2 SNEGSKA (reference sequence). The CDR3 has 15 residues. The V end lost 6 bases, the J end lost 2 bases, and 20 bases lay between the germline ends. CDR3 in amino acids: CSATGKGAGTYEQYF. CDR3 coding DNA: TGCAGTGCGACAGGGAAGGGCGCGGGGACCTACGAGCAGTACTTC.

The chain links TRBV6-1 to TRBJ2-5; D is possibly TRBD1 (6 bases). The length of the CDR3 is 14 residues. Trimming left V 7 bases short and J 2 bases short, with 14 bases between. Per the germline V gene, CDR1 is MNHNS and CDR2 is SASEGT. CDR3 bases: TGTGCCAGCACCGGGACAATTAAACAAGAGACCCAGTACTTC. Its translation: CASTGTIKQETQYF.

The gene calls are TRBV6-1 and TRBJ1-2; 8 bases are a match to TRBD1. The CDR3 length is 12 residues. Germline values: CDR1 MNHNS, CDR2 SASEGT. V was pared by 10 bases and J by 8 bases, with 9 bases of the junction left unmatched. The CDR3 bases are TGTGCCACTCTGGACAGGGTGGGGGGCTACACCTTC. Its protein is CATLDRVGGYTF.

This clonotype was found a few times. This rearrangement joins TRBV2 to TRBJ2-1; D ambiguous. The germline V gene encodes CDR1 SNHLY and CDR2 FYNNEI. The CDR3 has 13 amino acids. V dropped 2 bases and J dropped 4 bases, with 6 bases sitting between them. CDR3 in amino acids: CASSETQYNEQFF. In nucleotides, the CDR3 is TGTGCCAGCAGTGAAACCCAGTACAATGAGCAGTTCTTC.